The present T cell receptor (beta chain) was sequenced within a study of blood T cell repertoires in COVID-19. Study-level information: PBMCs, B-cell-depleted T cells, or T cells provided the cDNA or gDNA that made up the material.

The protocol was immunoSEQ multiplex PCR, while the TCRdb copy is restricted to in-frame clones and leaves out a portion. This table has about 78,000 clones, around nine tenths appearing once. Between the trimmed V and J ends, which lost 1 base and 4 bases, there was a span of 12 bases. CDR1 is SGHDT, CDR2 YYEEEE, per germline. This CDR3 has 14 amino acids. The chain uses TRBV5-6 and TRBJ2-7; the D gene is possibly TRBD2 (5 bases). This clonotype originated in a man aged 45 to 65 with active or convalescent COVID-19. Material for sequencing was peripheral blood. CDR3 nucleotides: TGTGCCAGCAGCTTGTTGAATGAGGGTTACGAGCAGTACTTC. Translated: CASSLLNEGYEQYF.